The 8 T cell receptor beta chains presented below share a single source sample, sequenced in a study of somatic mutations in cytotoxic T cells in rheumatoid arthritis. Profiling relied on immunoSEQ multiplex PCR, and the TCRdb table lists in-frame clones only, not all of them. This sample yields approximately 30,000 clones, of which roughly 80% are seen a single time; over 4% belongs to the top ten. The sequenced material came from CD8+ T cells sorted from blood. All receptors come from a man between 45 and 60 years old in good health.

Only a few counts were recorded for this clone. This sequence joins TRBV9 and TRBJ2-3; 11 bases match TRBD2. V trimming: 5 bases; J trimming: 4 bases; junction bases outside the gene matches: 6. CDR1 is SGDLS and CDR2 is YYNGEE in the germline V gene. This CDR3 has 15 amino acids. DNA for the CDR3: TGTGCCAGCAGTGGTAGCGGGAGGGGCGCAGATACGCAGTATTTT. This gives the protein CASSGSGRGADTQYF.

The gene calls are TRBV4-2 and TRBJ1-2; TRBD1 might be the D (5 bases). V lost 3 bases and J 0 bases, leaving 14 bases between the germline ends. There are 16 residues in the CDR3. Per the germline V gene, CDR1 is LGHNA and CDR2 is YNFKEQ. The CDR3 region is CASSQGTGEPNYGYTF. CDR3 DNA: TGTGCCAGCAGCCAGGGGACGGGAGAACCTAACTATGGCTACACCTTC.

The chain links TRBV11-2 to TRBJ1-4; TRBD1 might be the D (6 bases). The length of the CDR3 is 15 residues. V dropped 5 bases and J dropped 6 bases, with 16 bases sitting between them. The germline CDR1 and CDR2 sequences are SGHAT and FQNNGV. Here the CDR3 reads CASSPHPRGDEKLFF. In nucleotides, the CDR3 is TGTGCCAGCAGCCCACACCCCAGGGGCGATGAAAAACTGTTTTTT.

This chain uses TRBV11-3 with TRBJ1-4, with D perhaps TRBD1 (6 bases). With 1 base removed from V and 8 bases from J, the gap between germline ends came to 14 bases. Germline CDR1 reads SGHNT; CDR2 reads YENEEA. The CDR3 extends over 15 amino acids. As DNA, the CDR3 is TGTGCCAGCAGCTTAGGGACGGGACAACCCGAAAAACTGTTTTTT. Translating it yields CASSLGTGQPEKLFF.

This clone was recorded a few times. The V call is TRBV5-8, the J call TRBJ2-7; maybe TRBD2 (5 bases). The CDR3 length is 15 residues. With 2 bases removed from V and 0 bases from J, the gap between germline ends came to 12 bases. CDR1 and CDR2 (germline): SGHTS, YDEGEE. The CDR3 DNA reads as TGTGCCAGCAGCTTATGGGCTAGCCGCTCCTACGAGCAGTACTTC. This encodes CASSLWASRSYEQYF.

The V and J genes are TRBV4-1 and TRBJ1-1; 10 positions agree with TRBD1. The CDR3 extends over 18 amino acids. J gave up 0 bases and V 0 bases, and 7 bases lay outside the gene matches. The germline gives CDR1 MGHRA, CDR2 YSYEKL. The CDR3 sequence: CASSQDTTGGFVNTEAFF. The CDR3 region has the DNA TGCGCCAGCAGCCAAGATACGACAGGGGGCTTTGTGAACACTGAAGCTTTCTTT.

The chain is built from TRBV27 and TRBJ1-1, with 8 bases aligning to TRBD1. V was clipped by 0 bases and J by 10 bases; unmatched bases: 4. Per the germline V gene, CDR1 is MNHEY and CDR2 is SMNVEV (reference sequence). The CDR3 is 13 residues long. The CDR3: CASSLSTGGAAFF. The CDR3 nucleotides are TGTGCCAGCAGTTTATCTACAGGGGGGGCAGCTTTCTTT.

This clone was picked up one time. This chain links TRBV13 with TRBJ1-2; 8 positions agree with TRBD1. J lost 4 bases, V lost 4 bases, and 2 bases had no gene match. CDR1 and CDR2 from the germline V gene are PRHDT and FYEKMQ (reference sequence). The CDR3 sequence is 13 residues long. CDR3 loop: CASSYTGGYGYTF. DNA of the CDR3: TGTGCCAGCAGCTATACAGGGGGCTATGGCTACACCTTC.